Below are 17 T cell receptor beta chains sequenced from a single sample in a study of human T cells and chemical hapten exposure. Time point meaning: pre-sensitization, week 0. The treatment was: therapeutic diphenylcyclopropenone sensitization with weekly scalp DPC. TCRdb used MiXCR to reprocess the RACE reads, holding one entry per CDR3 protein. The top ten clones hold around 2.6% of a sample with some 400,000 distinct CDR3 sequences, roughly 4.6% of them seen once. The sequences come from whole blood, collected in connection with sensitization to the hapten diphenylcyclopropenone (DPC). Receptors were obtained from a woman aged 50 to 60 with alopecia areata. Some clones in this sample may be carry-over from other donors' samples.

The V gene is TRBV3-1, the J gene TRBJ2-3; D gene uncertain. The CDR3 loop spans 14 amino acids. Trimming took 2 bases from V and 0 from J, leaving 6 bases between them. Germline loops: CDR1 LGHDT, CDR2 YNNKEL (reference sequence). CDR3 loop: CASSQKGSTDTQYF. In nucleotides, the CDR3 is TGTGCCAGCAGCCAAAAGGGAAGCACAGATACGCAGTATTTT.

In this sample, this clonotype turned up a few times. The chain uses TRBV5-1 and TRBJ2-7; 8 bases align to TRBD2. This CDR3 spans 13 amino acids. Germline V gives CDR1 SGHRS, CDR2 YFSETQ. Trimming cost V 4 bases and J 3 bases; bases outside gene matches: 3. This CDR3 reads CASSLTSDYEQYF. CDR3 nucleotides: TGCGCCAGCAGCCTGACTAGCGACTACGAGCAGTACTTC.

Turning to this clonotype: At one end the junction does not follow the germline gene, possibly because of a read error. The chain couples TRBV7-2 to TRBJ2-1; 10 bases align to TRBD2. The CDR3 has 15 amino acids. Looked up from germline, CDR1 is SGHTA and CDR2 is FQGNSA. DNA of the CDR3: TGTGCCAGCAGCCTAACTAGCGGGACCCACAATGAGCAGTCCTTC. Amino acids: CASSLTSGTHNEQSF.

The chain joins TRBV11-2 to TRBJ1-1; D is unclear. The ends were cut back, 5 bases at V and 5 bases at J, with 12 bases in the middle. The CDR3 spans 13 residues. Germline CDR1 SGHAT, CDR2 FQNNGV. This CDR3 is CASSPTLETEAFF. CDR3 DNA: TGTGCCAGCAGCCCCACTCTGGAGACTGAAGCTTTCTTT.

This clonotype was counted at least ten times. In DNA form, the CDR3 reads TGTGCCAGCAGCCAAGAAGCTAGCAATCAGCCCCAGCATTTT. Translated, it gives CASSQEASNQPQHF. This rearrangement joins TRBV4-2 to TRBJ1-5, with unresolved D. Trimming pared 0 bases from V and 0 bases from J, leaving 3 bases between. The CDR3 contains 14 residues. CDR1 and CDR2 (germline): LGHNA, YNFKEQ.

The chain uses TRBV30 and TRBJ1-3, with D unresolved. The V gene lost 5 bases and the J gene lost 0 bases, with 11 bases spanning the gap. The CDR3 covers 14 residues. Germline V gene data show CDR1 as GTSNPN and CDR2 as SVGIG (reference sequence). CDR3 in amino acids: CAWQPLSSGNTIYF. The CDR3 nucleotides are TGTGCCTGGCAACCACTCAGCTCTGGAAACACCATATATTTT.

The rearrangement joins TRBV30 to TRBJ2-7, with 8 bases matching TRBD1. Germline CDR1 is GTSNPN and CDR2 is SVGIG (reference sequence). Trimming cost V 0 bases and J 7 bases; bases outside gene matches: 14. There are 16 residues in the CDR3. In DNA, the CDR3 is TGTGCCTGGAGTGTCCAACGAAGGACAGGGTCGGGAGAGCAGTACTTC. It encodes CAWSVQRRTGSGEQYF.

The sample holds many counts of this clonotype. The chain is built from TRBV6-2 or TRBV6-3 and TRBJ2-1, with a weak D call TRBD2 (6 bases). Germline V gene lookup returns CDR1 MNHEY and CDR2 SVGEGT. This CDR3 is 16 amino acids long. Trimming took 5 bases from V and 2 from J, leaving 16 bases between them. This chain's CDR3 is CASSTRRDSAYNEQFF. DNA for the CDR3: TGTGCCAGCAGTACCCGCCGGGACTCCGCCTACAATGAGCAGTTCTTC.

In this sample, this clonotype turned up many times. The rearrangement uses TRBV5-1 and TRBJ1-1, with TRBD1 matching over 10 bases. V lost 6 bases to trimming and J lost 6 bases; unmatched junction nucleotides: 11. The CDR3 has 15 amino acids. Germline CDR1 reads SGHRS; CDR2 reads YFSETQ. The CDR3 nucleotides read TGCGCCAGCATTCCCCCGACAGGGGGCTTGGCTGAAGCTTTCTTT. Translating it yields CASIPPTGGLAEAFF.

This clonotype was picked up many times. J is TRBJ2-7 and V is TRBV12-3 or TRBV12-4; 7 bases fit TRBD2. The CDR3 covers 13 residues. The V segment lost 2 bases and the J segment 4 bases; nucleotides outside the gene matches: 2. The CDR3 loop is CASSLQGGYEQYF. CDR3 nucleotides: TGTGCCAGCAGTTTACAGGGAGGGTACGAGCAGTACTTC.

The chain combines TRBV12-5 with TRBJ2-3, with 11 bases matching TRBD2. The CDR3 covers 17 residues. Germline V lookup: CDR1 LGHNT, CDR2 FRNRAP. The CDR3 nucleotides read TGTGCCATCGACGGATTTAGCGGGGGGGCCGCCACAGATACGCAGTATTTT. Residues: CAIDGFSGGAATDTQYF.

This clonotype came up many times. This CDR3 is CAISESKGNEQFF. The CDR3 bases are TGTGCCATCAGTGAGTCAAAGGGGAATGAGCAGTTCTTC. This chain uses TRBV10-3 with TRBJ2-1; tentative D call: TRBD1 (5 bases). The V gene lost 0 bases and the J gene lost 7 bases, with 7 bases spanning the gap. Germline V gene lookup returns CDR1 ENHRY and CDR2 SYGVKD. The CDR3 runs 13 residues.

This clonotype was found a few times. The CDR3 loop reads CASTHRSREFSYNEQFF. The CDR3, as DNA: TGTGCCAGCACCCACAGGAGTAGAGAGTTCTCCTACAATGAGCAGTTCTTC. The chain joins TRBV28 to TRBJ2-1, with TRBD1 as a possible D gene (5 bases). The CDR3 spans 17 residues. CDR1 is MDHEN and CDR2 is SYDVKM in the germline V gene. Trimming took 7 bases from V and 0 from J, leaving 19 bases between them.

This clonotype was recorded at least ten times. The rearrangement joins TRBV12-3 or TRBV12-4 to TRBJ1-5, with D perhaps TRBD1 (6 bases). V was cut by 6 bases and J by 11 bases, with 14 bases left in between. The CDR3 is made up of 12 amino acids. The CDR3 sequence: CASRTTGLAQHF. The CDR3 coding sequence is TGTGCCAGCAGGACGACAGGTTTGGCCCAGCATTTT.

In this sample, this clonotype turned up a few times. This chain joins TRBV4-2 and TRBJ2-5; a possible D gene is TRBD1 (6 bases). Germline assignment: CDR1 LGHNA and CDR2 YNFKEQ. The CDR3 runs 15 residues. Trimming cost V 0 bases and J 4 bases, with 12 bases left between them. CDR3 bases: TGTGCCAGCAGCCAAGATCCTGGACAGCGAGAGACCCAGTACTTC. Translation: CASSQDPGQRETQYF.

Remarks on this clonotype: In this CDR3 the conserved last residue, phenylalanine or tryptophan, is missing, so a read error is likely. The CDR3 reads CSALQDYNQPQHI. DNA of the CDR3: TGCAGCGCGTTACAGGATTACAATCAGCCCCAGCATATT. This rearrangement joins TRBV29-1 to TRBJ1-5, with D perhaps matching TRBD1 (5 bases). The CDR3 is 13 amino acids. Looked up from germline, CDR1 is SQVTM and CDR2 is ANQGSEA. Between the trimmed V and J ends, which lost 7 bases and 3 bases, there was a span of 13 bases.

The CDR3 protein is CASSLFGPPAAEQYF. The CDR3 DNA reads as TGTGCCAGCAGTTTATTTGGCCCTCCGGCCGCTGAGCAGTACTTC. V and J are TRBV27 and TRBJ2-7; D gene ambiguous. V shed 1 base and J shed 7 bases, with 17 bases lying between them. The CDR3 spans 15 residues. CDR1 is MNHEY and CDR2 is SMNVEV in the germline V gene (reference sequence).